These 31 T cell receptor beta chains share one sample of origin, sequenced in a study of cytomegalovirus exposure and HLA in healthy donors. This PCR relied on a set of 60 Vbeta primers and 13 Jbeta primers. Profiling relied on immunoSEQ multiplex PCR, and the TCRdb table lists in-frame clones only, not all of them. This table holds approximately 95,000 clones, 81% found once. The specimen was PBMCs. Receptor source: a woman in her sixties or seventies in good health and CMV-seropositive.

The gene calls are TRBV25-1 and TRBJ2-1, with TRBD2 matching over 12 bases. V shed 1 base and J 8 bases; nucleotides not matched to a gene: 6. The CDR3 runs 16 residues. The germline CDR1 and CDR2 sequences are MGHDK and SYGVNS. The DNA of the CDR3 is TGTGCCAGCAGTGAATTCCTAGCGGGAGGGCCAGATGAGCAGTTCTTC. The encoded protein is CASSEFLAGGPDEQFF.

The CDR3 nucleotides read TGTGCCAGCAGCCCCGCCCGGGGGAACGGGACAGGCACAGATACGCAGTATTTT. This sequence encodes CASSPARGNGTGTDTQYF. V usage is TRBV5-8 and J usage is TRBJ2-3; a possible D gene is TRBD1 (7 bases). This CDR3 region has 18 residues. Germline CDR1 SGHTS, CDR2 YDEGEE. Trimming took off 4 bases at V and 1 base at J, with 22 bases between the two ends.

J is TRBJ1-1 and V is TRBV7-8; 11 bases fit TRBD1. Germline-derived CDR1 and CDR2 are SGHVS and FQNEAQ. The CDR3 is made up of 18 amino acids. The J segment lost 0 bases and the V segment lost 2 bases, leaving 8 bases of the junction unmatched. The CDR3 loop is CASSLTGTGGEMNTEAFF. DNA of the CDR3: TGTGCCAGCAGCTTAACCGGGACAGGGGGGGAAATGAACACTGAAGCTTTCTTT.

The chain carries TRBV29-1 and TRBJ2-3; TRBD2 is a possible D gene (5 bases). From germline, CDR1 is SQVTM and CDR2 ANQGSEA. There are 16 residues in the CDR3. V was cut by 4 bases and J by 2 bases, with 19 bases left in between. This CDR3 is CSVVPPGVVDTDTQYF. The CDR3 DNA reads as TGCAGCGTTGTTCCCCCCGGGGTAGTAGACACAGATACGCAGTATTTT.

The chain employs TRBV11-3 and TRBJ2-5, with TRBD2 matching over 7 bases. The V gene end was trimmed by 1 base and the J gene end by 11 bases; junction bases not matched to a gene: 13. Germline CDR1 and CDR2: SGHNT and YENEEA. The CDR3 spans 15 residues. The CDR3 bases are TGTGCCAGCAGCTTAGGTCTAGCGGAGGGAGAGAGACAGTACTTC. It translates to CASSLGLAEGERQYF.

The chain carries TRBV19 and TRBJ2-7, with TRBD1 identical over 8 bases. The CDR3 runs 12 residues. V gave up 8 bases and J gave up 3 bases; unmatched junction bases: 3. Looked up from germline, CDR1 is LNHDA and CDR2 is SQIVND (reference sequence). CDR3 sequence (DNA): TGTGCCAGTTCCGGACAGGGCTACGAGCAGTACTTC. Amino acids: CASSGQGYEQYF.

CDR3 coding DNA: TGTGCCAGCAGCCGGGACAGGGAAGGGGAAGCTTTCTTT. Its translation is CASSRDREGEAFF. This chain connects TRBV7-3 to TRBJ1-1; TRBD1 matches at 9 bases. Trimming at V came to 5 bases and at J to 8 bases, leaving 6 bases not matched to a gene. In germline, CDR1 is SGHTA, CDR2 FQGTGA. CDR3 length: 13 residues.

The chain employs TRBV12-5 and TRBJ1-3; 7 nucleotides line up with TRBD1. Trimming removed 7 bases from V and 3 bases from J; junction bases left unmatched: 6. This CDR3 has 14 amino acids. Germline V gene data show CDR1 as LGHNT and CDR2 as FRNRAP. This chain's CDR3 is CASVRQGGGNTIYF. The CDR3, as DNA: TGTGCTAGTGTTCGACAGGGTGGTGGAAACACCATATATTTT.

The V gene is TRBV5-1, the J gene TRBJ2-3; D may be TRBD1 (5 bases). The CDR3 has 15 residues. With 6 bases removed from V and 1 base from J, the gap between germline ends came to 15 bases. Germline-derived CDR1 and CDR2 are SGHRS and YFSETQ. CDR3 sequence reads: CASMTATRGTDTQYF. The CDR3 DNA reads TGCGCCAGCATGACAGCCACCAGGGGCACAGATACGCAGTATTTT.

The chain joins TRBV5-1 to TRBJ1-1; D gene ambiguous. Trimming pared 1 base from V and 0 bases from J, leaving 10 bases between. CDR1 and CDR2 from the germline V gene are SGHRS and YFSETQ. The CDR3 runs to 15 residues. As DNA, the CDR3 is TGCGCCAGCAGCTTGACGGAGGGCATGAACACTGAAGCTTTCTTT. This encodes CASSLTEGMNTEAFF. Using reference TRBV5-1 and TRBJ1-1 for the parts outside the CDR3, the full variable domain is KAGVTQTPRYLIKTRGQQVTLSCSPISGHRSVSWYQQTPGQGLQFLFEYFSETQRNKGNFPGRFSGRQFSNSRSEMNVSTLELGDSALYLCASSLTEGMNTEAFFGQGTRLTVV.

V and J are TRBV5-4 and TRBJ2-1; 11 nucleotides match TRBD2. In germline, CDR1 is SGHNT, CDR2 YYREEE (reference sequence). V was pared by 0 bases and J by 2 bases, with 1 base of the junction left unmatched. There are 16 residues in the CDR3. The CDR3 region has the DNA TGTGCCAGCAGCTTGGGGACTAGCGGGCCCTACAATGAGCAGTTCTTC. Encoded protein: CASSLGTSGPYNEQFF.

This chain links TRBV30 with TRBJ2-5; TRBD1 might be the D (6 bases). The last part of the DNA fits TRBJ2-7 better; the J call may be wrong. This CDR3 region has 12 residues. From germline, CDR1 is GTSNPN and CDR2 SVGIG (reference sequence). The CDR3 protein is CAWTGQSYEQYF. The CDR3 DNA sequence: TGTGCCTGGACCGGACAGTCCTACGAGCAGTACTTC.

The chain has TRBV7-2 and TRBJ2-3, with 8 bases that match TRBD1. The CDR3 totals 16 residues. Germline trimming cut 5 bases from V and 4 bases from J; bases unmatched to any gene: 11. The germline V gene encodes CDR1 SGHTA and CDR2 FQGNSA. CDR3 protein: CASSPGQGGGPDTQYF. CDR3 DNA: TGTGCCAGCAGCCCTGGACAGGGTGGTGGTCCAGATACGCAGTATTTT.

This chain joins TRBV9 and TRBJ2-7; D might be TRBD2 (7 bases). The CDR3 loop spans 15 amino acids. Germline values: CDR1 SGDLS, CDR2 YYNGEE. V lost 0 bases, J lost 2 bases, and 12 bases lay in between. The DNA of the CDR3 is TGTGCCAGCAGCGTAGGGGGGGCGGGGGCCTACGAGCAGTACTTC. Translation gives CASSVGGAGAYEQYF.

The CDR3 spells CASSSRTENTEAFF. CDR3 bases: TGTGCCAGCAGCTCAAGGACAGAGAACACTGAAGCTTTCTTT. V usage is TRBV5-4 and J usage is TRBJ1-1; TRBD1 might be the D (6 bases). The CDR3 is made up of 14 amino acids. The V end lost 3 bases, the J end lost 1 base, and 10 bases lay between the germline ends. In germline, CDR1 is SGHNT, CDR2 YYREEE (reference sequence).

The rearrangement joins TRBV6-4 to TRBJ1-5, with D perhaps TRBD1 (6 bases). Trimming took off 2 bases at V and 6 bases at J, with 14 bases between the two ends. In germline, CDR1 is MRHNA, CDR2 SNTAGT. The CDR3 totals 15 residues. CDR3 loop: CASSDRRGGSQPQHF. The CDR3 nucleotides are TGTGCCAGCAGTGACCGCAGGGGTGGCAGTCAGCCCCAGCATTTT.

This clone was seen a few times. Here the CDR3 DNA reads TGTGCCAGCTCACCGGGGTCACAGGGGGCGTACAATGAGCAGTTCTTC. It is translated as CASSPGSQGAYNEQFF. The chain carries TRBV18 and TRBJ2-1; TRBD1 matches 9 bases. V was clipped by 3 bases and J by 4 bases; unmatched bases: 7. This CDR3 contains 16 residues. CDR1 and CDR2 from the germline V gene are KGHSH and LQKENI.

The rearrangement links TRBV19 to TRBJ2-7, with 8 bases matching TRBD1. This CDR3 spans 14 amino acids. After removal of 2 bases from V and 2 bases from J, the junction contained 2 bases not matched to a gene. From germline, CDR1 is LNHDA and CDR2 SQIVND (reference sequence). CDR3 loop: CASSIKGQAYEQYF. In DNA form, the CDR3 reads TGTGCCAGTAGTATAAAGGGACAGGCCTACGAGCAGTACTTC.

The chain employs TRBV5-8 and TRBJ2-2; D possibly corresponds to TRBD1 (6 bases). This CDR3 is built from 15 residues. CDR1 SGHTS and CDR2 YDEGEE come from the germline V gene. Trimming stripped 5 bases from V and 0 bases from J, with 11 bases between. CDR3 loop: CASSSGTTNTGELFF. DNA for the CDR3: TGTGCCAGCAGTTCCGGGACAACGAACACCGGGGAGCTGTTTTTT.

V and J are TRBV29-1 and TRBJ1-1, with D possibly matching TRBD1 (5 bases). The CDR3 sequence is 13 residues long. Germline CDR1 SQVTM, CDR2 ANQGSEA. The V gene lost 8 bases and the J gene lost 0 bases, with 13 bases spanning the gap. The CDR3 spells CSLSQGLNTEAFF. The CDR3, as DNA: TGCAGCCTCTCTCAGGGATTGAACACTGAAGCTTTCTTT.

The CDR3 nucleotides read TGTGCCAGCAGTTACGGAAATCGGGGATCGGGTGAAGCTTTCTTT. Amino acid sequence: CASSYGNRGSGEAFF. This chain joins TRBV6-5 and TRBJ1-1, with unresolved D. The germline CDR1 and CDR2 sequences are MNHEY and SVGAGI. Deletions cut 2 bases from V and 7 bases from J, with 17 bases between. The CDR3 spans 15 residues.

The chain has TRBV19 and TRBJ1-5; no clear D gene. CDR3 length: 13 amino acids. Trimming removed 5 bases from V and 9 bases from J, with 14 bases in between. Per the germline V gene, CDR1 is LNHDA and CDR2 is SQIVND (reference sequence). The CDR3 is CASSDRGRRPQHF. The CDR3 DNA reads as TGTGCCAGTAGTGACCGGGGAAGGCGGCCCCAGCATTTT.

The rearrangement uses TRBV4-3 and TRBJ2-6; the D is unclear. CDR1 is LGHNA, CDR2 YSLEER, per germline. Trimming removed 5 bases at V and 8 bases at J, with 13 bases between. The CDR3 has 14 residues. CDR3 sequence: CASSSPTDTNVLTF. CDR3 nucleotide sequence: TGCGCCAGCAGCTCCCCCACAGACACCAACGTCCTGACTTTC.

This chain uses TRBV2 with TRBJ2-1, with 9 bases matching TRBD2. Trimming took 10 bases from V and 2 from J; bases not matched to a gene: 9. The CDR3 has 15 residues. Germline V gene sequence: CDR1 SNHLY, CDR2 FYNNEI. The DNA of the CDR3 is TGTGCCACTAGATACGCGGGAGGGCCCTACAATGAGCAGTTCTTC. Translation: CATRYAGGPYNEQFF.

V gene TRBV28 combines with J gene TRBJ1-4; D not certain. CDR3 length equals 14 residues. The V gene lost 3 bases and the J gene lost 3 bases, with 8 bases spanning the gap. Germline lookup yields CDR1 MDHEN and CDR2 SYDVKM. The CDR3 loop reads CASSLSRANEKLFF. The CDR3 DNA reads as TGTGCCAGCAGTTTGTCTCGGGCTAATGAAAAACTGTTTTTT.

This chain uses TRBV27 with TRBJ2-5; D might be TRBD1 (5 bases). CDR1 and CDR2 from the germline V gene are MNHEY and SMNVEV (reference sequence). CDR3 length: 16 amino acids. Trimming took off 6 bases at V and 5 bases at J, with 22 bases between the two ends. CDR3 in amino acids: CASSRTSAGKGETQYF. The CDR3 coding sequence is TGTGCCAGCAGCCGAACTTCCGCAGGAAAGGGGGAGACCCAGTACTTC.

The rearrangement joins TRBV18 to TRBJ2-1, with D unclear. The CDR3 runs to 13 residues. Trimming cost V 4 bases and J 7 bases, with 11 bases left between them. In germline, CDR1 is KGHSH, CDR2 LQKENI. The CDR3 loop is CASSLNAGNEQFF. The CDR3 DNA follows: TGTGCCAGCTCACTCAATGCAGGTAATGAGCAGTTCTTC.

CDR3 sequence (DNA): TGTGCCAGCAGTCAGTCCGTATCCGGGGAGCTGTTTTTT. This translates into CASSQSVSGELFF. The V gene is TRBV14, the J gene TRBJ2-2; no clear D gene. CDR1 is SGHDN, CDR2 FVKESK, per germline. There are 13 residues in the CDR3. V was trimmed by 6 bases and J by 6 bases, leaving 11 bases between them.

J is TRBJ1-1 and V is TRBV19; D unresolved. The germline V gene encodes CDR1 LNHDA and CDR2 SQIVND (reference sequence). The V end lost 3 bases, the J end lost 1 base, and 6 bases lay between the germline ends. This CDR3 region has 13 residues. CDR3 amino acids: CASSIRQNTEAFF. The DNA of the CDR3 is TGTGCCAGTAGTATTCGACAGAACACTGAAGCTTTCTTT.

This chain links TRBV5-1 with TRBJ1-1; possibly TRBD1 for D (6 bases). V was pared by 4 bases and J by 1 base, with 11 bases between. This CDR3 comprises 14 residues. The germline CDR1 and CDR2 sequences are SGHRS and YFSETQ. CDR3 in DNA: TGCGCCAGCAGCCCAGGGGACCCGAACACTGAAGCTTTCTTT. Translating it yields CASSPGDPNTEAFF.

The chain links TRBV7-2 to TRBJ2-1, with 7 bases lining up with TRBD2. CDR1 is SGHTA, CDR2 FQGNSA, per germline. V lost 1 base, J lost 4 bases, and 4 bases stayed unmatched. The CDR3 runs to 15 residues. The CDR3 region has the DNA TGTGCCAGCAGCTTAGACGGGGGGAATTACAATGAGCAGTTCTTC. Its translation is CASSLDGGNYNEQFF.